A selection of T cell receptor beta chains follows, all from one sample in a study of blood T cell repertoires in COVID-19. Generated by immunoSEQ multiplex PCR, the TCRdb table keeps only in-frame clones and is missing some. This table has 150,000 to 200,000 clones, 88% appearing once. Sequencing was done on a sample of peripheral blood. These receptors all stem from a human donor in a cohort sampled during active COVID-19. Each CDR3 is given with its conserved first and last residue. Each record gives: V gene, clone size, J gene, D gene, CDR3 DNA, CDR3 protein. A D gene is named only where the DNA matches it firmly. Clone size, where shown, is once, few, many, or a class for clones that have expanded.

V: TRBV3-1/TRBV3-2; size: NA; J: TRBJ1-3; D: NA; DNA: TGTGCCAGCAGCCAACCCGTCACGGGTGGAAACACCATATATTTT; CDR3: CASSQPVTGGNTIYF
V: TRBV10-2; size: NA; J: TRBJ1-5; D: TRBD1; DNA: TGCGCCAGCAGCGGACAGGGGTACCAGCCCCAGCATTTT; CDR3: CASSGQGYQPQHF
V: TRBV5-1; size: NA; J: TRBJ2-1; D: TRBD2; DNA: TGCGCCAGCAGCTGGGGACTAGCGGGGAGCTATGAGCAGTTCTTC; CDR3: CASSWGLAGSYEQFF
V: TRBV18; size: once; J: TRBJ1-2; D: NA; DNA: TGTGCCAGCTCGCCTGAGAGAGTCTATGGCTACACCTTC; CDR3: CASSPERVYGYTF
V: TRBV7-9; size: NA; J: TRBJ1-3; D: NA; DNA: TGTGCCAGCAGCTCCAGAAACTCTGGAAACACCATATATTTT; CDR3: CASSSRNSGNTIYF
V: TRBV4-1; size: NA; J: TRBJ2-2; D: TRBD2; DNA: TGCGCCAGCAGCCGGGGACTAGCGGACTACACCGGGGAGCTGTTTTTT; CDR3: CASSRGLADYTGELFF
V: TRBV4-1; size: NA; J: TRBJ2-5; D: TRBD1; DNA: TGCGCCAGCAGCCAACAAACAGGGGGATGGGGGCAACAAGAGACCCAGTACTTC; CDR3: CASSQQTGGWGQQETQYF
V: TRBV6-2/TRBV6-3; size: NA; J: TRBJ1-2; D: NA; DNA: TGTGCCAGCAGTTACGGCGGCGGAACTAACTATGGCTACACCTTC; CDR3: CASSYGGGTNYGYTF
V: TRBV9; size: NA; J: TRBJ2-3; D: NA; DNA: TGTGCCAGCAGCGTACAAATTCACACAGATACGCAGTATTTT; CDR3: CASSVQIHTDTQYF
V: TRBV5-1; size: once; J: TRBJ2-7; D: TRBD1; DNA: TGCGCCAGCAGCGGACAGGGACAGGGGGCCAACGAGCAGTACTTC; CDR3: CASSGQGQGANEQYF
V: TRBV10-1; size: few; J: TRBJ2-7; D: TRBD1; DNA: TGCGCCAGCAGGGACAGGGGACCTAAATACGAGCAGTACTTC; CDR3: CASRDRGPKYEQYF
V: TRBV11-3; size: NA; J: TRBJ2-7; D: NA; DNA: TGTGCCAGCAGCTTGTATTCCCGGGGAGACGAGCAGTACTTC; CDR3: CASSLYSRGDEQYF
V: TRBV15; size: NA; J: TRBJ2-3; D: NA; DNA: TGTGCCACCAGCAGAGATTTCGCAGATACGCAGTATTTT; CDR3: CATSRDFADTQYF
V: TRBV5-6; size: NA; J: TRBJ2-3; D: TRBD2; DNA: TGTGCCAGCAGTCTCGGACTAGTTGCAGATACGCAGTATTTT; CDR3: CASSLGLVADTQYF
V: TRBV4-3; size: NA; J: TRBJ2-3; D: TRBD1; DNA: TGCGCCAGCAGCTTTGGGGGACAGGGGGGGACAGATACGCAGTATTTT; CDR3: CASSFGGQGGTDTQYF
V: TRBV6-5; size: NA; J: TRBJ1-1; D: NA; DNA: TGTGCCAGCAGTTACGGCCAATTCGCTGAAGCTTTCTTT; CDR3: CASSYGQFAEAFF
V: TRBV5-4; size: NA; J: TRBJ1-2; D: TRBD1; DNA: TGTGCCAGCAGCCCCATGACAGGGGGCGGCTATGGCTACACCTTC; CDR3: CASSPMTGGGYGYTF
V: TRBV5-1; size: NA; J: TRBJ2-2; D: NA; DNA: TGCGCCAGCAGCCCAGTTCAGGTGAACACCGGGGAGCTGTTTTTT; CDR3: CASSPVQVNTGELFF
V: TRBV30; size: NA; J: TRBJ1-5; D: NA; DNA: TGTGCCTGGAGCTCTAGACCTGATCAGCCCCAGCATTTT; CDR3: CAWSSRPDQPQHF
V: TRBV27; size: NA; J: TRBJ1-1; D: NA; DNA: TGTGCCAGCAGTTTGACAGGTACAAACACTGAAGCTTTCTTT; CDR3: CASSLTGTNTEAFF
V: TRBV3-1/TRBV3-2; size: NA; J: TRBJ2-3; D: NA; DNA: TGTGCCAGCAGCCGAACTCCTGGCGGGGACCCTTTCGAAGATACGCAGTATTTT; CDR3: CASSRTPGGDPFEDTQYF
V: TRBV6-5; size: NA; J: TRBJ2-1; D: TRBD2; DNA: TGTGCCAGCAGTCTACTAGCGGAAAAGTACAATGAGCAGTTCTTC; CDR3: CASSLLAEKYNEQFF
V: TRBV6-4; size: NA; J: TRBJ2-7; D: TRBD1; DNA: TGTGCCAGCAGGGGGGGACAGGGGACCTACGAGCAGTACTTC; CDR3: CASRGGQGTYEQYF
V: TRBV9; size: NA; J: TRBJ2-5; D: TRBD1; DNA: TGTGCCAGCAGCCCTAGGGACAGGGTCCAAGAGACCCAGTACTTC; CDR3: CASSPRDRVQETQYF
V: TRBV5-4; size: NA; J: TRBJ1-4; D: NA; DNA: TGTGCCAGCAGCTTGGTAGGCGGGACGGATGAAAAACTGTTTTTT; CDR3: CASSLVGGTDEKLFF
V: TRBV5-1; size: NA; J: TRBJ2-3; D: TRBD2; DNA: TGCGCCAGCAGCCGGCGTGGGACTAGCGGCACAGATACGCAGTATTTT; CDR3: CASSRRGTSGTDTQYF
V: TRBV18; size: NA; J: TRBJ2-1; D: NA; DNA: TGTGCCAGCTCACAGGGGACTTCCAATGAGCAGTTCTTC; CDR3: CASSQGTSNEQFF
V: TRBV19; size: once; J: TRBJ1-5; D: NA; DNA: TGTGCCAGTAGTACTAGACAGAGCAATCAGCCCCAGCATTTT; CDR3: CASSTRQSNQPQHF
V: TRBV6-2/TRBV6-3; size: NA; J: TRBJ1-2; D: NA; DNA: TGTGCCAGCAGTTCTACAGGGTCCTATGGCTACACCTTC; CDR3: CASSSTGSYGYTF
V: TRBV19; size: few; J: TRBJ1-4; D: NA; DNA: TGTGCCAGTAGAACAGCAACTAATGAAAAACTGTTTTTT; CDR3: CASRTATNEKLFF
V: TRBV5-1; size: NA; J: TRBJ1-2; D: TRBD1; DNA: TGCGCCAGCAGCTTGGTTGCATCAGGGGGGTACGGCTACACCTTC; CDR3: CASSLVASGGYGYTF
V: TRBV19; size: NA; J: TRBJ2-1; D: NA; DNA: TGTGCCAGTAGTACCACCGTGGGGGGCGCGTGGGAGGGCCGCCTGTTCTTC; CDR3: CASSTTVGGAWEGRLFF
V: TRBV28; size: few; J: TRBJ2-7; D: NA; DNA: TGTGCCAGCAGGGAGCGGCGCGAGCAGTACTTC; CDR3: CASRERREQYF
V: TRBV4-3; size: NA; J: TRBJ1-1; D: NA; DNA: TGCGCCAGCAGCCAAGGGGCGAACACTGAAGCTTTCTTT; CDR3: CASSQGANTEAFF
V: TRBV27; size: once; J: TRBJ2-1; D: TRBD2; DNA: TGTGCCAGCAGTCGGGAGGGGACTCGTTACAATGAGCAGTTCTTC; CDR3: CASSREGTRYNEQFF
V: TRBV7-9; size: NA; J: TRBJ1-5; D: NA; DNA: TGTGCCAGCAGCTTCTGGTCCAGGGCCAATCAGCCCCAGCATTTT; CDR3: CASSFWSRANQPQHF
V: TRBV11-2; size: NA; J: TRBJ2-7; D: TRBD2; DNA: TGTGCCAGCAGCCGGGAGGGATTCGAGCAGTACTTC; CDR3: CASSREGFEQYF
V: TRBV6-6; size: NA; J: TRBJ1-2; D: TRBD1; DNA: TGTGCCAGCAGTCTAGGATTAATCACGCTGGGACAGTCGGGCTATGGCTACACCTTC; CDR3: CASSLGLITLGQSGYGYTF
V: TRBV7-2; size: once; J: TRBJ2-3; D: TRBD2; DNA: TGTGCCAGCAGCCTTAATAGCGGGGGAATCGTAGATACGCAGTATTTT; CDR3: CASSLNSGGIVDTQYF
V: TRBV3-1/TRBV3-2; size: NA; J: TRBJ1-1; D: NA; DNA: TGTGCCAGCAGCCAGACGCAGGTGAACACTGAAGCTTTCTTT; CDR3: CASSQTQVNTEAFF
V: TRBV7-2; size: NA; J: TRBJ2-7; D: NA; DNA: TGTGCCAGCAGCTTAGTACCGGGGTCCGTATCTCCCTACGAGCAGTACTTC; CDR3: CASSLVPGSVSPYEQYF
V: TRBV5-1; size: NA; J: TRBJ1-1; D: TRBD1; DNA: TGCGCCAGCAGCAGAATACAGGGGTCGGGTACTGAAGCTTTCTTT; CDR3: CASSRIQGSGTEAFF
V: TRBV7-2; size: once; J: TRBJ2-3; D: TRBD2; DNA: TGTGCCAGCAGCTTAGATTTTGGGACTAGTAGTGTGTATTTT; CDR3: CASSLDFGTSSVYF